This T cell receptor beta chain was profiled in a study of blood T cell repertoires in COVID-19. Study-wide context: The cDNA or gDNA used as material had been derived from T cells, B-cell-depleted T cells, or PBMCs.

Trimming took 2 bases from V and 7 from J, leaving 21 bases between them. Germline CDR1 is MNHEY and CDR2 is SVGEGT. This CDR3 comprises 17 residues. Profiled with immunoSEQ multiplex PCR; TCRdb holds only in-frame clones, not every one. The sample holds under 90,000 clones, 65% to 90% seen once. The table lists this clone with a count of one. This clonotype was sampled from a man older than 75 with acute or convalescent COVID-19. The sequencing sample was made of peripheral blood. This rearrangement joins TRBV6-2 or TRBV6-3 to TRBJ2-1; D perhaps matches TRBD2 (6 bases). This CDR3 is CASSYPVDGGLRNEQFF. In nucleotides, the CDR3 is TGTGCCAGCAGTTACCCCGTCGACGGGGGATTGAGAAATGAGCAGTTCTTC.